The source of this T cell receptor (beta chain) is a study of T cell changes during pregnancy in multiple sclerosis. Repertoires were generated with immunoSEQ multiplex PCR, while TCRdb's copy carries only in-frame clones and drops some. Among fewer than 60,000 clones listed, approximately 93% were seen once. Germline trimming cut 7 bases from V and 9 bases from J; bases unmatched to any gene: 18. Germline V gene data show CDR1 as LNHNV and CDR2 as YYDKDF (reference sequence). This CDR3 spans 16 amino acids. This receptor was obtained from a female donor with multiple sclerosis, enrolled in a pregnancy study. Sample: CD4+ T cells from peripheral blood mononuclear cells, taken in the third trimester of pregnancy. V gene TRBV15 combines with J gene TRBJ2-1; TRBD2 matches 7 bases. CDR3: CATTPFGGESGVEQFF. The CDR3 DNA sequence: TGTGCCACCACCCCATTTGGGGGGGAATCGGGCGTTGAGCAGTTCTTC.